A single sample is the source of the 17 T cell receptor beta chains below, sequenced in a study of shared clonotypes between healthy human individuals. Naive CD8 isolation took CD45RO-negative cells positively selected for CCR7 and excluded terminally differentiated effector memory CD45RA+ cells. Sequencing used immunoSEQ multiplex PCR; TCRdb keeps in-frame clones, though not all of them. The sample lists roughly 650,000 clones, approximately 96% seen once, with roughly 0.12% in the top ten. Sequenced input: naive CD8+ T cells sorted from blood. The source is a woman between 25 and 40 years old in good health.

This clone was counted a single time. The chain employs TRBV4-2 and TRBJ2-1, with a tentative D call TRBD1 (5 bases). This CDR3 comprises 16 residues. The germline V and J ends were trimmed by 3 bases and 0 bases, with 12 bases remaining between them. Germline V gives CDR1 LGHNA, CDR2 YNFKEQ. CDR3 loop: CASSHWVDSSYNEQFF. The CDR3 coding sequence is TGTGCCAGCAGCCACTGGGTCGACAGCTCCTACAATGAGCAGTTCTTC.

J is TRBJ2-3 and V is TRBV5-6, with unresolved D. The CDR3 is 13 residues long. V gave up 3 bases and J gave up 1 base, with 6 bases separating them. Germline-derived CDR1 and CDR2 are SGHDT and YYEEEE. This CDR3 is CASSWAGTDTQYF. The DNA for the CDR3 is TGTGCCAGCAGCTGGGCCGGCACAGATACGCAGTATTTT.

V is TRBV5-6 and J is TRBJ2-7; tentatively, D is TRBD1 (6 bases). V was shortened by 2 bases and J by 1 base, with 13 bases between the two germline ends. The germline CDR1 and CDR2 sequences are SGHDT and YYEEEE. The CDR3 is made up of 15 amino acids. The CDR3 DNA reads TGTGCCAGCAGCTTTGGGGCAGGGACATCCTACGAGCAGTACTTC. This gives the protein CASSFGAGTSYEQYF.

This clone was seen only once. In the same sample, other DNA sequences code for this CDR3. The chain combines TRBV7-8 with TRBJ2-7, with a tentative D call TRBD2 (6 bases). The CDR3 covers 14 residues. Looked up from germline, CDR1 is SGHVS and CDR2 is FQNEAQ. V lost 0 bases and J lost 1, with 7 bases in between. The CDR3 loop is CASSLAGGSYEQYF. The DNA for the CDR3 is TGTGCCAGCAGCTTAGCGGGGGGATCCTACGAGCAGTACTTC.

This clone was seen once. CDR3 protein: CASSKVLGGVSAYEQYF. CDR3 DNA: TGTGCCAGCAGCAAAGTCCTCGGGGGAGTTAGTGCTTACGAGCAGTACTTC. This rearrangement joins TRBV5-4 to TRBJ2-7; possible D gene TRBD2, 6 bases. Germline CDR1 is SGHNT and CDR2 is YYREEE (reference sequence). Trimming took off 4 bases at V and 4 bases at J, with 24 bases between the two ends. The CDR3 length is 17 residues.

Of note for this clone: Distinct nucleotide sequences in the sample also encode this CDR3. This chain uses TRBV4-1 with TRBJ1-1; 7 nucleotides match TRBD1. J lost 1 base, V lost 0 bases, and 2 bases had no gene match. The germline gives CDR1 MGHRA, CDR2 YSYEKL. This CDR3 is 15 amino acids long. In nucleotides, the CDR3 is TGCGCCAGCAGCCAAGACAGGGGGGAGAACACTGAAGCTTTCTTT. This encodes CASSQDRGENTEAFF.

The rearrangement links TRBV19 to TRBJ1-5; the match to TRBD1 covers 9 bases. The trim removed 5 bases at V and 10 bases at J, leaving 12 bases unmatched. Looked up from germline, CDR1 is LNHDA and CDR2 is SQIVND (reference sequence). The CDR3 is 15 amino acids. Here the CDR3 reads CASSARGQGEIPQHF. CDR3 DNA sequence: TGTGCCAGTAGTGCGAGGGGACAGGGAGAAATCCCCCAGCATTTT.

The chain is built from TRBV5-1 and TRBJ1-2; 7 bases are shared with TRBD1. The CDR3 covers 14 residues. V was pared by 0 bases and J by 3 bases, with 2 bases of the junction left unmatched. Germline CDR1 reads SGHRS; CDR2 reads YFSETQ. CDR3 sequence (DNA): TGCGCCAGCAGCTTGGAGGGGGCACACTATGGCTACACCTTC. This codes for CASSLEGAHYGYTF.

This chain connects TRBV9 to TRBJ2-2; D call uncertain. The germline CDR1 and CDR2 sequences are SGDLS and YYNGEE. The CDR3 is 13 residues long. Trimming removed 3 bases from V and 7 bases from J, with 10 bases in between. This CDR3 is CASSASTNGELFF. In nucleotides, the CDR3 is TGTGCCAGCAGCGCGTCTACGAACGGGGAGCTGTTTTTT.

The chain couples TRBV28 to TRBJ2-2; 7 bases agree with TRBD1. V shed 3 bases, J shed 2 bases, and the junction held 6 bases outside the gene matches. Germline V CDR1 and CDR2: MDHEN, SYDVKM. CDR3 length: 16 amino acids. The CDR3: CASSLRGRQNTGELFF. Here the CDR3 DNA reads TGTGCCAGCAGTTTGAGGGGGCGCCAAAACACCGGGGAGCTGTTTTTT.

Written as DNA, the CDR3 is TGTGCCAGCAGTGAAGGCCCAGCGGGAGAGGTATATGAGCAGTTCTTC. This codes for CASSEGPAGEVYEQFF. The rearrangement uses TRBV2 and TRBJ2-1; 8 bases line up with TRBD2. The V gene's germline CDR1 is SNHLY and CDR2 FYNNEI. This CDR3 has 16 residues. With 1 base clipped from V and 8 bases from J, the junction kept 10 bases outside the gene matches.

This chain uses TRBV19 with TRBJ2-1; 8 bases are a match to TRBD1. CDR1 is LNHDA and CDR2 is SQIVND in the germline V gene (reference sequence). V lost 1 base and J lost 9; bases outside the gene matches: 11. There are 16 residues in the CDR3. CDR3 loop: CASSIVLRQGIFEQFF. The CDR3 DNA follows: TGTGCCAGTAGTATAGTTTTGAGACAGGGGATATTTGAGCAGTTCTTC.

The chain couples TRBV5-6 to TRBJ1-3, with a weak D call TRBD1 (5 bases). The CDR3 totals 15 residues. Per the germline V gene, CDR1 is SGHDT and CDR2 is YYEEEE. Trimming removed 3 bases from V and 3 bases from J, with 13 bases in between. This CDR3 reads CASSYYRDFGNTIYF. For the CDR3, the DNA is TGTGCCAGCAGCTACTACCGGGACTTTGGAAACACCATATATTTT.

The CDR3 reads CASSSLPMVSPEAFF. The CDR3 nucleotides are TGTGCCAGCAGTTCCCTCCCGATGGTGAGTCCTGAAGCTTTCTTT. This chain uses TRBV28 with TRBJ1-1; D is unresolved. Trimming removed 4 bases at V and 6 bases at J, with 18 bases between. The V gene's germline CDR1 is MDHEN and CDR2 SYDVKM. The CDR3 has 15 amino acids.

The rearrangement joins TRBV28 to TRBJ1-2; D uncertain. The CDR3 runs to 13 residues. Germline CDR1 is MDHEN and CDR2 is SYDVKM. V was shortened by 6 bases and J by 3 bases, with 11 bases between the two germline ends. CDR3 nucleotide sequence: TGTGCCAGCAGCTTGAACGGGGACTATGGCTACACCTTC. This sequence encodes CASSLNGDYGYTF.

The J gene is TRBJ1-1, the V gene TRBV25-1, with D uncertain. The CDR3 runs 16 residues. Germline lookup yields CDR1 MGHDK and CDR2 SYGVNS. With 4 bases removed from V and 1 base from J, the gap between germline ends came to 16 bases. This CDR3 is CASSAEELRKNTEAFF. The CDR3 nucleotides read TGTGCCAGCAGTGCGGAGGAGCTCAGGAAGAACACTGAAGCTTTCTTT.

The chain combines TRBV5-4 with TRBJ2-7; possibly TRBD1 for D (6 bases). Germline CDR1 and CDR2: SGHNT and YYREEE (reference sequence). This CDR3 spans 14 amino acids. Trimming left V 0 bases short and J 5 bases short, with 12 bases between. CDR3 sequence: CASSLDRAVHEQYF. In DNA, the CDR3 is TGTGCCAGCAGCTTGGACAGGGCGGTTCACGAGCAGTACTTC.